There are a few counts of the clone carrying this T cell receptor beta chain. What it binds is unknown. This entry belongs to a study of T cell repertoires in cytomegalovirus infection. Turning to the study itself: It can be stated that public TCR beta signatures indicated CMV infection as well as a matching HLA type. Study-level results: Of the TCR beta families, the public ones yielded a cumulative frequency that identified carriers of CMV plus the relevant HLA. What dominated the ex vivo response were HLA-C-restricted CMV-specific TCR beta clonotypes.

The junction had 7 bases not matched to a gene; V was cut back by 2 bases and J by 8 bases. In germline, CDR1 is SGHRS, CDR2 YFSETQ. The CDR3 totals 15 residues. A single record per CDR3 protein comes from TCRdb applying MiXCR to the reads. The table includes more than 45,000 distinct CDR3 sequences, around 34% detected once. Sequenced input: PBMCs, sequenced either directly or after in vitro stimulation (not recorded which). V gene TRBV5-1 combines with J gene TRBJ1-4; TRBD1 matches at 9 bases. This clonotype was sampled from a human donor in good health (CMV status not recorded). Some clones in this sample may be carry-over from other donors' samples. CDR3 amino acids: CASSLTTGGGEKLFF. In DNA, the CDR3 is TGCGCCAGCAGCTTAACGACAGGGGGGGGAGAAAAACTGTTTTTT.